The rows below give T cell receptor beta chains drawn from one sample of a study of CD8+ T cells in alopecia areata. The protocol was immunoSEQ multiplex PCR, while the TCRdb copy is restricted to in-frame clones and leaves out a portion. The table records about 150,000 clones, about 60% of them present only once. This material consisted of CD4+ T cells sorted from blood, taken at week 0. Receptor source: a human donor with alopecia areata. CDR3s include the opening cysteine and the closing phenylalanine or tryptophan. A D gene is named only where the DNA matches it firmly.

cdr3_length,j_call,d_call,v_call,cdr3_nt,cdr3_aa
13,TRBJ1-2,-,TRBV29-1,TGCAGCTCAAGGGTCGGTTCCTTCGGGGGCTACACCTTC,CSSRVGSFGGYTF
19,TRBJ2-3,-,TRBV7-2,TGTGCCAGCAGCTCTAACCCGGGACTGTTGAAGCCCTCTCACCGTACGCAGTATTTT,CASSSNPGLLKPSHRTQYF
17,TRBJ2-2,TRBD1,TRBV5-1,TGCGCCAGCAGCCCGATGACAGGGGGCCTTTACACCGGGGAGCTGTTTTTT,CASSPMTGGLYTGELFF
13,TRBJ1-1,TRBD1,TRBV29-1,TGCAGCGTCCCGACAGGGGCATTCACTGAAGCTTTCTTT,CSVPTGAFTEAFF
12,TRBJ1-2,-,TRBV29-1,TGCAGCGTTGCAGATTACCTGCGGGGCTACACCTTC,CSVADYLRGYTF
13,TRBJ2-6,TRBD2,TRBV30,TGTGCCGGGGGAGGGGATGGGGCCAACGTCCTGACTTTC,CAGGGDGANVLTF
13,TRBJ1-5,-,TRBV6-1,TGTGCCAGCAGCAGTTTGACTAATCAGCCCCAGCATTTT,CASSSLTNQPQHF
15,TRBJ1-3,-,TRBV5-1,TGCGCCAGCAATCCCACACCGAGCTCTGGAAACACCATATATTTT,CASNPTPSSGNTIYF
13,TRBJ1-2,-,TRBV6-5,TGTGCCAGCAGTCTCACAGGGAACTATGGCTACACCTTC,CASSLTGNYGYTF
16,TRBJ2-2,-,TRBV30,TGTGCCTGGAGATGGGCGGCGTTAAGTAACACCGGGGAGCTGTTTTTT,CAWRWAALSNTGELFF
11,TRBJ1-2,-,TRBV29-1,TGCAGCGTTGGTTGGGGGGATGGCTACACCTTC,CSVGWGDGYTF
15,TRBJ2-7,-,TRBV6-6,TGTGCCAGCAGTTACTCGATCCCGGGAACCTACGAGCAGTACTTC,CASSYSIPGTYEQYF
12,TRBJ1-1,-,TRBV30,TGTGCCTGGAGTAGGCTGAACACTGAAGCTTTCTTT,CAWSRLNTEAFF